This record covers a single T cell receptor beta chain. Its antigen is unidentified. The repertoire was sequenced with immunoSEQ multiplex PCR; TCRdb's copy has only in-frame clones and lacks some. Among about 36,000 clones listed, about four fifths were seen once. Between the trimmed V and J ends, which lost 0 bases and 11 bases, there was a span of 16 bases. Per germline, CDR1 LNHNV and CDR2 YYDKDF (reference sequence). The CDR3 loop spans 14 amino acids. Time point meaning: week 11, during vaccination. All doses held 300 ug of mutant IDH1 20-mer peptide, with topical imiquimod. This record belongs to a study of a mutant IDH1 vaccine in newly diagnosed glioma. About the study: Eight vaccine doses were administered to patients at weeks 1, 3, 5, 7, 11, 15, 19 and 23. Patients were pretreated with radiotherapy, temozolomide, or both, mostly both.

Study-level findings and limits: Immune responses induced by the vaccine were seen in approximately 93% of patients, spanning multiple MHC alleles.

The sample consisted of peripheral blood mononuclear cells (PBMCs), taken from a glioma patient whose treatment included an IDH1 peptide vaccine. The clonotype originates from a woman in her 30s with glioma. Some clones in this sample may be carry-over from other donors' samples. The chain employs TRBV15 and TRBJ1-1, with D possibly being TRBD1 (6 bases). CDR3 sequence reads: CATSRDMGARGAFF. The CDR3 region has the DNA TGTGCCACCAGCAGAGATATGGGGGCGCGGGGTGCTTTCTTT.